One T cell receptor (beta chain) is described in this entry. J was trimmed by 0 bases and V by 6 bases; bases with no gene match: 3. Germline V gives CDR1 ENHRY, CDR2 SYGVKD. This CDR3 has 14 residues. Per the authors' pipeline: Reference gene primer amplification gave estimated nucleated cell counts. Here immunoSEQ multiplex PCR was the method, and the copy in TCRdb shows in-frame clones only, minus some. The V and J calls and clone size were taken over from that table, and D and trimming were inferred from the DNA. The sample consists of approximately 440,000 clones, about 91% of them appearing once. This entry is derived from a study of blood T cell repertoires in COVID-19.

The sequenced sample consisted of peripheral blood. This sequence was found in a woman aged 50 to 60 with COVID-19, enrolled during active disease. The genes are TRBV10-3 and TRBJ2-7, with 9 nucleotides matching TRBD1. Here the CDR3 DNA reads TGTGCCATCAGCACAGGGGGCGGCTCCTACGAGCAGTACTTC. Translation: CAISTGGGSYEQYF.